Listed here is a single T cell receptor (beta chain). This entry comes from a study of blood T cell repertoires in COVID-19. Study as a whole: COVID-19 samples, acute and convalescent, were from the United States, Italy and Spain. Sources were T cells, B-cell-depleted T cells, or PBMCs; the material itself was cDNA or gDNA.

Sequencing used immunoSEQ multiplex PCR; TCRdb keeps in-frame clones, though not all of them. The repertoire holds fewer than 250,000 clones, with more than 75% as singletons. CDR3 length: 13 residues. V gave up 3 bases and J gave up 5 bases, with 8 bases separating them. This sequence was found in a woman aged 55-70 years with COVID-19, enrolled during active disease. V is TRBV12-3 or TRBV12-4 and J is TRBJ1-5; D might be TRBD1 (5 bases). Sequenced sample: peripheral blood. The chain's CDR3 is CASSLLGDQPQHF. The CDR3 DNA reads TGTGCCAGCAGTTTGTTAGGGGATCAGCCCCAGCATTTT.